These 31 T cell receptor beta chains were sequenced from one sample in a study of regulatory T cells in long-lasting Graves disease. Arm-PCR of CDR3 regions and iRepertoire HTBI primers were the basis on which TCR beta libraries were built. TCRdb processed the multiplex PCR reads anew with MiXCR; each CDR3 protein has one entry. The table includes 650,000 to 850,000 distinct CDR3 sequences, around 30% detected once. This sample's time point: persistent/refractory GD, antithyroid drugs over 5 years with positive TRAb. The TCR library used RNA extracted from PBMCs. The starting material was peripheral blood mononuclear cells (PBMCs), obtained when the disease was refractory, from a patient treated with antithyroid drugs. Every receptor here comes from a female donor with Graves disease.

The gene calls are TRBV10-3 and TRBJ2-7, with a possible D match to TRBD1 (6 bases). CDR3 length: 14 residues. Germline V lookup: CDR1 ENHRY, CDR2 SYGVKD. V shed 5 bases and J shed 4 bases, with 15 bases lying between them. This CDR3 is CAISPDRGGYEQYF. The CDR3 DNA reads as TGTGCCATCAGTCCGGACAGAGGAGGTTACGAGCAGTACTTC.

This chain uses TRBV29-1 with TRBJ1-2; D remains ambiguous. V shed 1 base and J shed 7 bases, with 13 bases lying between them. The CDR3 totals 13 residues. CDR1 is SQVTM, CDR2 ANQGSEA, per germline. CDR3 residues: CSVEARLRTGYTF. Here the CDR3 DNA reads TGCAGCGTTGAAGCCCGGCTGAGGACTGGCTACACCTTC.

The chain links TRBV11-2 to TRBJ1-3; 10 bases align to TRBD1. Germline CDR1 is SGHAT and CDR2 is FQNNGV. V lost 6 bases and J lost 0; bases outside the gene matches: 11. The CDR3 is made up of 18 amino acids. The CDR3 protein is CASRNPGGQGYSGNTIYF. The DNA for the CDR3 is TGTGCCAGCAGAAATCCCGGGGGACAGGGGTACTCTGGAAACACCATATATTTT.

This clonotype was counted only a few times. One end of the junction fails to match germline, which may point to a read error. The rearrangement joins TRBV13 to TRBJ2-4; 14 nucleotides match TRBD2. This CDR3 has 18 amino acids. Germline CDR1 and CDR2: PRHDT and FYEKMQ (reference sequence). The CDR3 region is CASVLRLAGGQDKNIQYF. The CDR3 bases are TGCGCCAGCGTCCTGAGACTAGCGGGAGGGCAAGACAAAAACATTCAGTACTTC.

This clonotype was seen more than once but under ten times. The chain uses TRBV12-3 or TRBV12-4 and TRBJ1-6; D is unresolved. The V end lost 5 bases, the J end lost 0 bases, and 11 bases lay between the germline ends. The length of the CDR3 is 16 residues. The CDR3 spells CASSETLSSYNSPLHF. In nucleotides, the CDR3 is TGTGCCAGCAGTGAAACTTTAAGCTCCTATAATTCACCCCTCCACTTT.

The chain recombines TRBV11-1 with TRBJ1-1, with a weak D call TRBD1 (5 bases). This CDR3 is 13 amino acids long. The germline V gene has CDR1 SGHAT and CDR2 FQDESV (reference sequence). V was cut by 7 bases and J by 4 bases, with 13 bases left in between. The CDR3 here is CASNFLGGTEAFF. Here the CDR3 DNA reads TGTGCCAGCAACTTTTTGGGGGGCACTGAAGCTTTCTTT.

This chain connects TRBV7-9 to TRBJ1-3, with no clear D. V lost 1 base and J 5 bases, leaving 9 bases between the germline ends. The germline V gene encodes CDR1 SEHNR and CDR2 FQNEAQ (reference sequence). CDR3 length: 14 amino acids. DNA of the CDR3: TGTGCCAGCAGCTTAGTGGGCGCTCGAAACACCATATATTTT. Translating gives CASSLVGARNTIYF.

The chain is built from TRBV12-3 or TRBV12-4 and TRBJ1-1; 7 nucleotides line up with TRBD1. CDR3 length equals 13 residues. After removal of 7 bases from V and 6 bases from J, the junction contained 8 bases not matched to a gene. The CDR3 DNA sequence: TGTGCCAGCAAACGGAGGGGGCTAGCTGAAGCTTTCTTT. It codes for CASKRRGLAEAFF.

This chain joins TRBV7-9 and TRBJ2-7, with D hard to call. This CDR3 is 17 amino acids long. V lost 4 bases and J 3 bases, leaving 22 bases between the germline ends. Germline CDR1 is SEHNR and CDR2 is FQNEAQ (reference sequence). The CDR3 protein is CASSSTIARHRGYEQYF. The CDR3 DNA reads as TGTGCCAGCAGCTCCACCATTGCCAGACATCGCGGCTACGAGCAGTACTTC. Together with reference TRBV7-9 and TRBJ2-7, the CDR3 gives the full variable domain: DTGVSQNPRHKITKRGQNVTFRCDPISEHNRLYWYRQTLGQGPEFLTYFQNEAQLEKSRLLSDRFSAERPKGSFSTLEIQRTEQGDSAMYLCASSSTIARHRGYEQYFGPGTRLTVT.

The chain has TRBV6-1 and TRBJ2-7; a weak D match, TRBD2 (5 bases). From germline, CDR1 is MNHNS and CDR2 SASEGT. Trimming took off 2 bases at V and 0 bases at J, with 8 bases between the two ends. The CDR3 sequence is 14 residues long. CDR3 sequence reads: CASSELLDSYEQYF. CDR3 DNA sequence: TGTGCCAGCAGTGAACTACTAGACTCCTACGAGCAGTACTTC.

There are many counts of this clonotype. This chain connects TRBV2 to TRBJ2-7, with D tentatively TRBD2 (5 bases). Between the trimmed V and J ends, which lost 7 bases and 1 base, there was a span of 14 bases. CDR1 is SNHLY, CDR2 FYNNEI, per germline. The CDR3 totals 14 residues. This CDR3 is CASKPDGKSYEQYF. As DNA, the CDR3 is TGTGCCAGCAAGCCGGACGGGAAATCCTACGAGCAGTACTTC.

In this sample, this clonotype turned up a few times. The chain employs TRBV29-1 and TRBJ1-2; 8 nucleotides agree with TRBD1. Looked up from germline, CDR1 is SQVTM and CDR2 is ANQGSEA. V shed 5 bases and J 3 bases; nucleotides not matched to a gene: 8. This CDR3 spans 14 amino acids. The CDR3 loop is CSVRQGAVYYGYTF. The CDR3 DNA reads TGCAGCGTTAGGCAGGGGGCGGTCTACTATGGCTACACCTTC.

This chain uses TRBV11-2 with TRBJ1-2, with D tentatively TRBD1 (5 bases). CDR3 length: 14 residues. Trimming removed 5 bases at V and 3 bases at J, with 13 bases between. Germline lookup yields CDR1 SGHAT and CDR2 FQNNGV. CDR3 sequence (DNA): TGTGCCAGCAGCACCACAGGTGGCGACTATGGCTACACCTTC. This encodes CASSTTGGDYGYTF.

In this sample, this clonotype turned up many times. Mismatch with germline at one junction end may stem from a read error. The chain carries TRBV5-1 and TRBJ1-1, with TRBD1 identical over 8 bases. Germline V CDR1 and CDR2: SGHRS, YFSETQ. CDR3 length: 14 amino acids. The CDR3 DNA reads as TGTGCCAGCAGTTCCACAGGGGGAAACACTGAAGCTTTCTTT. It yields the protein CASSSTGGNTEAFF.

This clonotype was seen once. A much larger clone differs by one base, so this may be a read error. J is TRBJ1-5 and V is TRBV28; D might be TRBD1 (6 bases). The CDR3 contains 15 residues. Trimming pared 7 bases from V and 6 bases from J, leaving 19 bases between. CDR1 is MDHEN, CDR2 SYDVKM, per germline. The CDR3, as DNA: TGTGCCAGCACCACTGACAGGATTGTAGCTCAGCCCCAGCATTTT. This encodes CASTTDRIVAQPQHF. The variable domain in full, with the rest retrieved from reference TRBV28 and TRBJ1-5, is DVKVTQSSRYLVKRTGEKVFLECVQDMDHENMFWYRQDPGLGLRLIYFSYDVKMKEKGDIPEGYSVSREKKERFSLILESASTNQTSMYLCASTTDRIVAQPQHFGDGTRLSIL.

This clonotype was observed a handful of times. The chain carries TRBV12-3 or TRBV12-4 and TRBJ2-1, with 10 positions matching TRBD2. The CDR3 has 13 amino acids. V shed 7 bases and J 5 bases; nucleotides not matched to a gene: 2. CDR3 sequence (DNA): TGTGCCAGCACCGGACTAGCGGACAATGAGCAGTTCTTC. This codes for CASTGLADNEQFF.

A single count supports this clonotype. The V gene is TRBV10-3, the J gene TRBJ2-1; the D gene is possibly TRBD2 (5 bases). This CDR3 region has 13 residues. Germline CDR1 is ENHRY and CDR2 is SYGVKD. Trimming pared 3 bases from V and 9 bases from J, leaving 12 bases between. CDR3 sequence (DNA): TGTGCCATCAGTGACGGCCCCCGGGGTGAGCAGTTCTTC. Its translation: CAISDGPRGEQFF.

In its sample, this clonotype was seen a few times. A much larger clone differs from this one at a single base, so this may be a read error. The chain joins TRBV2 to TRBJ1-1; D unresolved. Looked up from germline, CDR1 is SNHLY and CDR2 is FYNNEI. The CDR3 has 13 residues. The CDR3: CASSEWSNTEALF. The CDR3 DNA sequence: TGTGCCAGCAGTGAGTGGAGTAACACTGAAGCTCTCTTT.

The chain has TRBV2 and TRBJ1-1, with TRBD1 matching over 7 bases. The germline gives CDR1 SNHLY, CDR2 FYNNEI. V lost 4 bases and J lost 6; bases outside the gene matches: 2. This CDR3 contains 12 residues. CDR3 nucleotides: TGTGCCAGCAGTGGGGGGACAGCTGAAGCTTTCTTT. Protein: CASSGGTAEAFF.

This clonotype was seen more than once but under ten times. The J gene is TRBJ2-7, the V gene TRBV3-1; tentatively, D is TRBD1 (5 bases). Trimming pared 1 base from V and 0 bases from J, leaving 13 bases between. CDR3 size: 16 residues. Per the germline V gene, CDR1 is LGHDT and CDR2 is YNNKEL (reference sequence). The CDR3 bases are TGTGCCAGCAGCCAAGCCTCGACAAGGGGCTCCTACGAGCAGTACTTC. Its protein product is CASSQASTRGSYEQYF.

This clonotype was observed a handful of times. The rearrangement uses TRBV29-1 and TRBJ2-2; 9 bases are a match to TRBD2. With V trimmed by 1 base and J by 6 bases, 3 bases remained unmatched. Germline-derived CDR1 and CDR2 are SQVTM and ANQGSEA. The CDR3 is 14 residues long. CDR3 amino acids: CSVEGLAGAGELFF. The DNA of the CDR3 is TGCAGCGTTGAAGGGTTAGCGGGGGCCGGGGAGCTGTTTTTT.

The rearrangement joins TRBV7-9 to TRBJ1-1, with 8 bases matching TRBD1. CDR1 and CDR2 from the germline V gene are SEHNR and FQNEAQ (reference sequence). The CDR3 sequence is 15 residues long. After removal of 6 bases from V and 6 bases from J, the junction contained 12 bases not matched to a gene. The CDR3 DNA follows: TGTGCCAGCAGTCCCAACAGGGGGTTCTCGGCTGAAGCTTTCTTT. Its protein product is CASSPNRGFSAEAFF.

This clonotype was seen repeatedly, ten times or more. The rearrangement joins TRBV28 to TRBJ1-1, with 7 nucleotides matching TRBD1. Germline loops: CDR1 MDHEN, CDR2 SYDVKM. V lost 8 bases to trimming and J lost 6 bases; unmatched junction nucleotides: 15. This CDR3 contains 15 residues. Here the CDR3 reads CASAIVGGAVSEAFF. In DNA, the CDR3 is TGTGCCAGCGCGATCGTAGGGGGCGCCGTCTCTGAAGCTTTCTTT.

The genes are TRBV3-1 and TRBJ2-1; the match to TRBD2 covers 11 bases. CDR1 is LGHDT and CDR2 is YNNKEL in the germline V gene (reference sequence). Losses at the gene ends were 1 base for V and 2 bases for J; bases not matched to a gene: 1. The CDR3 extends over 16 amino acids. The CDR3 loop reads CASSQAGLAAYNEQFF. In DNA, the CDR3 is TGTGCCAGCAGCCAAGCGGGACTAGCGGCCTACAATGAGCAGTTCTTC.

This clonotype was picked up a small number of times. This chain uses TRBV2 with TRBJ2-7, with 8 bases identical to TRBD2. The germline CDR1 and CDR2 sequences are SNHLY and FYNNEI. There are 15 residues in the CDR3. Trimming removed 7 bases from V and 2 bases from J; junction bases left unmatched: 10. CDR3 residues: CASTLSSSGPYEQYF. Here the CDR3 DNA reads TGTGCCAGCACCCTTTCGTCTAGCGGGCCCTACGAGCAGTACTTC.

The chain employs TRBV19 and TRBJ1-5; perhaps TRBD1 as D (6 bases). Deletions cut 7 bases from V and 2 bases from J, with 27 bases between. The CDR3 loop spans 19 amino acids. Germline-derived CDR1 and CDR2 are LNHDA and SQIVND (reference sequence). The CDR3 DNA is TGTGCCAGTATTAGAGGTGGGCTATTGGGGGCCTTAGGCAATCAGCCCCAGCATTTT. Protein: CASIRGGLLGALGNQPQHF.

This clonotype was counted between two and nine times. The chain employs TRBV6-1 and TRBJ1-2; 7 bases align to TRBD1. Trimming at V came to 6 bases and at J to 4 bases, leaving 17 bases not matched to a gene. CDR1 MNHNS and CDR2 SASEGT come from the germline V gene. This CDR3 contains 17 residues. Here the CDR3 DNA reads TGTGCCAGCAGAGGGGGGACAGCCGAAAGGATCGGCTATGGCTACACCTTC. Its protein is CASRGGTAERIGYGYTF.

This clonotype came up a few times. The rearrangement joins TRBV24-1 to TRBJ1-1; D is undetermined. This CDR3 has 13 amino acids. The germline V and J ends were trimmed by 5 bases and 3 bases, with 9 bases remaining between them. Germline V gives CDR1 KGHDR, CDR2 SFDVKD. This CDR3 is CATSATGYTEAFF. CDR3 in DNA: TGTGCCACCAGTGCGACCGGGTACACTGAAGCTTTCTTT.

Only a few counts were recorded for this clonotype. V gene TRBV13 combines with J gene TRBJ2-7; 10 nucleotides align to TRBD2. Germline assignment: CDR1 PRHDT and CDR2 FYEKMQ (reference sequence). The ends lost 5 bases at V and 4 bases at J; junction bases unmatched: 11. The CDR3 consists of 16 residues. CDR3 DNA: TGTGCCAGCAGCCAAATGACTAGCGGGTCTGAGTACGAGCAGTACTTC. Its translation: CASSQMTSGSEYEQYF.

This clonotype showed up just a few times. The rearrangement joins TRBV6-1 to TRBJ1-5; no definite D call. The V and J ends lost 7 bases and 0 bases respectively, with 13 bases between them. Germline CDR1 and CDR2: MNHNS and SASEGT. CDR3 length equals 15 residues. The CDR3 DNA is TGTGCCAGCACGAAGGAGTTTTATAGCAATCAGCCCCAGCATTTT. Residues: CASTKEFYSNQPQHF.

This clonotype was seen repeatedly, ten times or more. The V gene is TRBV10-3, the J gene TRBJ2-5; 7 bases match TRBD1. Germline CDR1 ENHRY, CDR2 SYGVKD. The CDR3 length is 17 residues. The J segment lost 5 bases and the V segment lost 0 bases, leaving 12 bases of the junction unmatched. The CDR3 loop is CAISESPGGLARETQYF. The CDR3 DNA is TGTGCCATCAGTGAGTCCCCAGGGGGTCTGGCGAGGGAGACCCAGTACTTC.